A single sample gave rise to the 4 T cell receptor beta chains below, sequenced in a study of patients and donors after allogeneic stem cell transplantation. Using its own MiXCR run on the RT-PCR reads, TCRdb lists one record per CDR3 protein. This sample carries about a million distinct CDR3 sequences, approximately 18% of them seen once, and the ten largest clones take around 5.5%. The sample consisted of blood, either unsorted or a sorted T cell fraction (not recorded which). The receptors originated from a human donor who was either an allogeneic HSCT recipient or a stem cell or donor lymphocyte infusion donor (not recorded which). It is not recorded whose cells these are; they may come from a transplant donor.

In this sample, this clonotype turned up a few times. The chain combines TRBV12-3 or TRBV12-4 with TRBJ2-2; a weak D match, TRBD1 (7 bases). This CDR3 spans 15 amino acids. The germline V and J ends were trimmed by 5 bases and 1 base, with 11 bases remaining between them. CDR3 coding DNA: TGTGCCAGCAGTCGCGGGGACAGGAACACCGGGGAGCTGTTTTTT. Translated, it gives CASSRGDRNTGELFF.

The V and J genes are TRBV7-9 and TRBJ1-4; D not certain. This CDR3 region has 16 residues. The germline V gene has CDR1 SEHNR and CDR2 FQNEAQ (reference sequence). V was shortened by 5 bases and J by 3 bases, with 16 bases between the two germline ends. The DNA of the CDR3 is TGTGCCAGCAGCCCCTCGATCTCATCAGCTAATGAAAAACTGTTTTTT. This encodes CASSPSISSANEKLFF. The variable domain in full, completed from reference TRBV7-9 and TRBJ1-4, reads DTGVSQNPRHKITKRGQNVTFRCDPISEHNRLYWYRQTLGQGPEFLTYFQNEAQLEKSRLLSDRFSAERPKGSFSTLEIQRTEQGDSAMYLCASSPSISSANEKLFFGSGTQLSVL.

This chain uses TRBV5-5 with TRBJ2-5; possible D gene TRBD2, 6 bases. The length of the CDR3 is 12 residues. The germline V gene encodes CDR1 SGHKS and CDR2 YYEKEE (reference sequence). V lost 7 bases and J lost 5, with 12 bases in between. The CDR3 bases are TGTGCCAGCGGATCGGGGGTGGAGACCCAGTACTTC. Encoded protein: CASGSGVETQYF.

The chain's CDR3 is CASSLEVKGAEAFF. For the CDR3, the DNA is TGCGCCAGCAGCTTGGAGGTGAAGGGGGCTGAAGCTTTCTTT. The chain combines TRBV5-1 with TRBJ1-1; D is possibly TRBD1 (6 bases). The V gene's germline CDR1 is SGHRS and CDR2 YFSETQ. The CDR3 loop spans 14 amino acids. V was pared by 0 bases and J by 6 bases, with 12 bases between.